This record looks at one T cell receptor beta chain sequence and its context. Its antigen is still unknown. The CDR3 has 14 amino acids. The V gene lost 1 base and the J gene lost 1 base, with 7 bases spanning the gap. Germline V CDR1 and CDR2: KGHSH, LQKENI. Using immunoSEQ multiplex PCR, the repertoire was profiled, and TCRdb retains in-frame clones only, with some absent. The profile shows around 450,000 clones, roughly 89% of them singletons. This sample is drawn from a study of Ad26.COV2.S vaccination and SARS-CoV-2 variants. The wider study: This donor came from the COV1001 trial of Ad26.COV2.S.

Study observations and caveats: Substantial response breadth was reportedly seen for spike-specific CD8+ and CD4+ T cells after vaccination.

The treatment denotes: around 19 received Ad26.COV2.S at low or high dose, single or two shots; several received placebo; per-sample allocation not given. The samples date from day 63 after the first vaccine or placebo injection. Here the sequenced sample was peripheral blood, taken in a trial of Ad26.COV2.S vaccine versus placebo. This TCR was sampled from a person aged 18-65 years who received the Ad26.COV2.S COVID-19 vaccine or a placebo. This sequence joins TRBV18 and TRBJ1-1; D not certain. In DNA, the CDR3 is TGTGCCAGCTCACCACTTCCCGGGAACACTGAAGCTTTCTTT. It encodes CASSPLPGNTEAFF.